Listed here are 21 T cell receptor beta chains from one sample, sequenced in a study of patients and donors after allogeneic stem cell transplantation. Each CDR3 protein gets one entry after TCRdb re-called the RT-PCR reads with MiXCR. The top ten hold less than 40% of the sample, which has approximately 200,000 distinct CDR3 sequences, less than 45% seen once. The sample consisted of blood, either unsorted or a sorted T cell fraction (not recorded which). These receptor sequences come from a human donor who was either an allogeneic HSCT recipient or a stem cell or donor lymphocyte infusion donor (not recorded which). It is not recorded whose cells these are; they may come from a transplant donor.

This clonotype was counted a few times. The CDR3 DNA follows: TGTGCCAGCAGTTACGACGCCTTGAACACTGAAGCTTTCTTT. Amino acids: CASSYDALNTEAFF. The genes are TRBV6-2 or TRBV6-3 and TRBJ1-1, with D unresolved. Germline CDR1 MNHEY, CDR2 SVGEGT. V lost 2 bases, J lost 0 bases, and 7 bases lay in between. This CDR3 has 14 amino acids.

The V call is TRBV4-3, the J call TRBJ1-1; tentatively, D is TRBD1 (5 bases). The CDR3 consists of 15 residues. Germline loops: CDR1 LGHNA, CDR2 YSLEER. V lost 0 bases and J 4 bases, leaving 12 bases between the germline ends. The CDR3 here is CASSQERTGGTEAFF. In DNA form, the CDR3 reads TGCGCCAGCAGCCAAGAGAGGACTGGGGGCACTGAAGCTTTCTTT.

CDR3 sequence: CSVVGGASDTQYF. Here the CDR3 DNA reads TGCAGCGTTGTAGGGGGCGCGTCCGATACGCAGTATTTT. This sequence joins TRBV29-1 and TRBJ2-3, with 7 bases that match TRBD1. V lost 4 bases to trimming and J lost 6 bases; unmatched junction nucleotides: 7. The CDR3 consists of 13 residues. Germline V gene lookup returns CDR1 SQVTM and CDR2 ANQGSEA.

This clonotype occurred a few times. The chain couples TRBV27 to TRBJ1-5, with no clear D. CDR1 and CDR2 (germline): MNHEY, SMNVEV (reference sequence). The CDR3 is 15 amino acids. Trimming took 5 bases from V and 3 from J, leaving 14 bases between them. For the CDR3, the DNA is TGTGCCAGCAGTCCAGTCTCCTACTACAATCAGCCCCAGCATTTT. It encodes CASSPVSYYNQPQHF.

This clonotype appeared a few times. This chain joins TRBV6-5 and TRBJ2-5, with 7 bases identical to TRBD2. The ends lost 6 bases at V and 5 bases at J; junction bases unmatched: 12. Germline V gene data show CDR1 as MNHEY and CDR2 as SVGAGI. The CDR3 is 15 amino acids. The CDR3 DNA reads TGTGCCAGCAGCTCTTTTAGGGGAGGGAGCGAGACCCAGTACTTC. Amino acid sequence: CASSSFRGGSETQYF.

This chain uses TRBV6-5 with TRBJ2-7, with 10 bases aligning to TRBD2. Looked up from germline, CDR1 is MNHEY and CDR2 is SVGAGI. Germline trimming cut 5 bases from V and 5 bases from J; bases unmatched to any gene: 12. The CDR3 is 16 residues long. The CDR3 sequence is CASSIRGLAGENEQYF. The CDR3 bases are TGTGCCAGCAGTATTCGAGGGCTAGCGGGAGAGAACGAGCAGTACTTC.

The V and J genes are TRBV9 and TRBJ2-1; 7 bases agree with TRBD1. Per the germline V gene, CDR1 is SGDLS and CDR2 is YYNGEE. The CDR3 contains 17 residues. Trimming removed 2 bases from V and 0 bases from J; junction bases left unmatched: 8. The CDR3 nucleotides are TGTGCCAGCAGCGTGGTGGACAGGACCAGCTCCTACAATGAGCAGTTCTTC. It yields the protein CASSVVDRTSSYNEQFF.

This clonotype showed up just a few times. The rearrangement links TRBV29-1 to TRBJ1-1; TRBD1 is a possible D gene (6 bases). The CDR3 is 14 residues long. The germline V gene has CDR1 SQVTM and CDR2 ANQGSEA. Trimming stripped 1 base from V and 0 bases from J, with 9 bases between. CDR3 amino acids: CSVEADRVNTEAFF. The CDR3 nucleotides read TGCAGCGTTGAAGCGGACAGAGTGAACACTGAAGCTTTCTTT.

The chain is built from TRBV3-1 and TRBJ2-2; 9 bases fit TRBD2. J gave up 6 bases and V 3 bases, and 17 bases lay outside the gene matches. CDR1 and CDR2 from the germline V gene are LGHDT and YNNKEL (reference sequence). The CDR3 length is 19 residues. DNA of the CDR3: TGTGCCAGCAGCCAGACGACTAGCGGTACTCTGGAGCGCGCCGGGGAGCTGTTTTTT. It is translated as CASSQTTSGTLERAGELFF.

The chain links TRBV30 to TRBJ1-5; no firm D call. Germline-derived CDR1 and CDR2 are GTSNPN and SVGIG (reference sequence). V was cut by 7 bases and J by 2 bases, with 6 bases left in between. This CDR3 comprises 11 residues. The CDR3 spells CASGGNQPQHF. Here the CDR3 DNA reads TGTGCCTCTGGGGGCAATCAGCCCCAGCATTTT.

This clonotype was recorded a few times. The V gene is TRBV2, the J gene TRBJ1-5; D uncertain. The CDR3 is 13 amino acids. The germline V gene encodes CDR1 SNHLY and CDR2 FYNNEI. V was trimmed by 0 bases and J by 9 bases, leaving 9 bases between them. CDR3 in DNA: TGTGCCAGCAGTGAAGCGTCGCACGGGCCCCAGCATTTT. Translating gives CASSEASHGPQHF.

V gene TRBV5-1 combines with J gene TRBJ2-1; 9 nucleotides match TRBD2. Germline V gene data show CDR1 as SGHRS and CDR2 as YFSETQ. Trimming at V came to 0 bases and at J to 6 bases, leaving 4 bases not matched to a gene. The CDR3 extends over 15 amino acids. The CDR3 protein is CASSLDRAGGNEQFF. CDR3 nucleotides: TGCGCCAGCAGCTTGGATCGAGCGGGAGGCAATGAGCAGTTCTTC.

This clonotype was detected once. The chain joins TRBV9 to TRBJ2-7, with unresolved D. The CDR3 consists of 14 residues. Trimming stripped 0 bases from V and 2 bases from J, with 9 bases between. The V gene's germline CDR1 is SGDLS and CDR2 YYNGEE. The CDR3 protein is CASSVEGGPYEQYF. The CDR3, as DNA: TGTGCCAGCAGCGTAGAGGGCGGACCCTACGAGCAGTACTTC.

This clonotype was counted a few times. The junction and the germline gene differ at one end; a read error may be behind it. This rearrangement joins TRBV6-5 to TRBJ1-6, with TRBD1 matching 9 bases. Germline CDR1 MNHEY, CDR2 SVGAGI. The CDR3 has 18 amino acids. CDR3 sequence: CASTYLPTGTGKNSPLHF. The CDR3, as DNA: TGTGCCAGCACTTACCTACCGACTGGGACAGGGAAGAATTCACCCCTCCACTTT.

The chain joins TRBV12-3 or TRBV12-4 to TRBJ2-1, with 8 bases that match TRBD2. With V trimmed by 5 bases and J by 1 base, 10 bases remained unmatched. This CDR3 region has 17 residues. CDR3 sequence reads: CASSPISGARSYNEQFF. As DNA, the CDR3 is TGTGCCAGCAGTCCCATTAGCGGGGCGAGGTCCTACAATGAGCAGTTCTTC.

The DNA for the CDR3 is TGTGCCAGCACCCTAAATATGGGACTAGCGGCTACCTACGAGCAGTACTTC. Translated, it gives CASTLNMGLAATYEQYF. This chain links TRBV12-3 or TRBV12-4 with TRBJ2-7, with 11 bases aligning to TRBD2. CDR3 length: 17 amino acids. V gave up 7 bases and J gave up 2 bases; unmatched junction bases: 13.

A few counts support this clonotype. An end of the junction does not agree with germline; a read error may underlie this. J is TRBJ2-3 and V is TRBV7-7; possible D gene TRBD2, 5 bases. The CDR3 contains 13 residues. Germline V gene data show CDR1 as SSHAT and CDR2 as FNYEAQ (reference sequence). CDR3 nucleotide sequence: TGTGCTAGCAGCTTAGACTACACAGATACGCAGTATTTT. It is translated as CASSLDYTDTQYF. Based on the CDR3 plus reference TRBV7-7 and TRBJ2-3, the full variable domain is GAGVSQSPRYKVTKRGQDVTLRCDPISSHATLYWYQQALGQGPEFLTYFNYEAQPDKSGLPSDRFSAERPEGSISTLTIQRTEQRDSAMYRCASSLDYTDTQYFGPGTRLTVL.

V gene TRBV18 combines with J gene TRBJ2-5, with D unresolved. Germline lookup yields CDR1 KGHSH and CDR2 LQKENI. Trimming removed 4 bases from V and 5 bases from J, with 11 bases in between. The CDR3 extends over 13 amino acids. The DNA for the CDR3 is TGTGCCAGCTCACTGGACCAGGCGGAGACCCAGTACTTC. Its translation: CASSLDQAETQYF.

This clonotype was counted between two and nine times. The rearrangement joins TRBV10-3 to TRBJ1-2; D is ambiguous. Germline CDR1 is ENHRY and CDR2 is SYGVKD. V lost 6 bases, J lost 2 bases, and 10 bases lay in between. The CDR3 runs to 13 residues. CDR3 in DNA: TGTGCCATCAGCCCCACAAGGAACTATGGCTACACCTTC. Protein product: CAISPTRNYGYTF.

This clonotype has a single count. The chain recombines TRBV12-3 or TRBV12-4 with TRBJ1-1; no clear D gene. The CDR3 covers 14 residues. V lost 3 bases, J lost 4 bases, and 12 bases lay in between. The CDR3, as DNA: TGTGCCAGCAGTTTTGGCAGCCTCTTCACTGAAGCTTTCTTT. This translates into CASSFGSLFTEAFF.

A single count supports this clonotype. The rearrangement uses TRBV2 and TRBJ1-1, with 7 nucleotides matching TRBD1. This CDR3 comprises 15 residues. Unmatched junction bases numbered 9, after V lost 3 bases and J lost 5 bases. CDR1 and CDR2 from the germline V gene are SNHLY and FYNNEI. The CDR3 DNA is TGTGCCAGCAGTGATAGGACAGGCGGTGGGACTGAAGCTTTCTTT. The encoded protein is CASSDRTGGGTEAFF.